Ten or more counts support the clone carrying this TCR beta chain. Per germline, CDR1 MNHEY and CDR2 SVGEGT. V gave up 4 bases and J gave up 4 bases; unmatched junction bases: 3. The CDR3 loop spans 14 amino acids. An oligo carrying a UMI was ligated to the cDNA 3' end. The first PCR ran 4 to 5 cycles with an equimolar RC1.1 and RC1.2 beta primer mix. Each CDR3 protein gets one entry after TCRdb re-called the UMI-ligation and nested PCR reads with MiXCR. The repertoire consists of 25,000 to 35,000 distinct CDR3 sequences, with about 7.3% occurring once and the leading ten covering about 15%. The data were obtained in a study of quantifying T cell responses using KT2 cells. Looking at the study overall: Reverse transcription used primers in the TCR alpha and beta constant regions.

The sequenced sample was PBMCs spiked with cells of the T cell clone KT2. The rearrangement links TRBV6-2 or TRBV6-3 to TRBJ2-1; TRBD2 matches 8 bases. The receptor's source is a human donor. Here the CDR3 reads CASSFGTRYNEQFF. For the CDR3, the DNA is TGTGCCAGCAGTTTCGGGACTAGATACAATGAGCAGTTCTTC.